The clone carrying this T cell receptor (beta chain) was detected a few times. The antigen is not known. This entry comes from a study of molecular identifiers for immune sequencing clone quantification. One entry per CDR3 protein, called by TCRdb with MiXCR from the PCR reads. The table records 490,000 or so distinct CDR3 sequences, 20% to 25% of them present only once. Study-wide findings and caveats: Beyond 20 RNA copies, clones held over 97% of effector molecules, compared with under 1% in naive cells. Spiked Jurkat TCR RNA from one cell was reportedly detectable among about 910,000 naive cells.

Naive CD8 library inputs spanned roughly 17,000 to 1,100,000 sorted cells and 10%, 30% or 50% RNA. Naive CD8 T cells were FACS-sorted by CD8+CD4-CCR7+CD45RA+ markers. Germline CDR1 MDHEN, CDR2 SYDVKM. CDR3 length equals 14 residues. V lost 7 bases and J lost 0, with 12 bases in between. The chain recombines TRBV28 with TRBJ2-5; D possibly corresponds to TRBD2 (5 bases). Material for sequencing was naive CD8+ T cells from blood, with Jurkat cell RNA spiked in. Subset meaning: FACS-sorted CD8+CD4-CCR7+CD45RA+ naive T cells. This TCR came from a human donor in good health. Some libraries in this study had Jurkat cell RNA spiked in. DNA for the CDR3: TGTGCCAGCACCCGGAGCGGTTACCAAGAGACCCAGTACTTC. Residues: CASTRSGYQETQYF. The entire variable domain, with the rest obtained from reference TRBV28 and TRBJ2-5, is as follows: DVKVTQSSRYLVKRTGEKVFLECVQDMDHENMFWYRQDPGLGLRLIYFSYDVKMKEKGDIPEGYSVSREKKERFSLILESASTNQTSMYLCASTRSGYQETQYFGPGTRLLVL.